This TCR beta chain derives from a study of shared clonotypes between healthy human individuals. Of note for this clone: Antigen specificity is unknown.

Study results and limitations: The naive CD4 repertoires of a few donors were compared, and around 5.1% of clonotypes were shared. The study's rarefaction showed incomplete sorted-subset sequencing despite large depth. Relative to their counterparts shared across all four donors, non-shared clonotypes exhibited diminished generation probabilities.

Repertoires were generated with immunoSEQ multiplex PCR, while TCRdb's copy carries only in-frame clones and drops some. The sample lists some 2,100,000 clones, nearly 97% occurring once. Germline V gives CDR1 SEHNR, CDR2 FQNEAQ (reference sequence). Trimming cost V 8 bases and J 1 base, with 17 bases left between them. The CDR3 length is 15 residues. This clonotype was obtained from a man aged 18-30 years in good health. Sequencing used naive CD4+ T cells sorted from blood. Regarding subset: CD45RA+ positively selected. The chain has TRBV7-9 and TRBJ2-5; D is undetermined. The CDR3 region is CASGSPWAGQETQYF. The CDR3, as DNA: TGTGCCAGCGGATCGCCGTGGGCAGGCCAAGAGACCCAGTACTTC.